This T cell receptor beta chain was found in a study of cytomegalovirus exposure and HLA in healthy donors. With regard to this clone: Antigen specificity is unknown.

This CDR3 is built from 15 residues. Per the germline V gene, CDR1 is MGHDK and CDR2 is SYGVNS. Trimming took off 5 bases at V and 7 bases at J, with 18 bases between the two ends. Overall study results and limits: A later analysis reportedly identified an Asian-associated ancestry cluster as carrying fewer N-insertions than the approximately 640-donor mean. The presence/absence work took it that sequencing depth was about the same across donors.

13 Jbeta primers and 60 Vbeta primers were used for the PCR. As handled by the study authors: Later work found 80 million or so unique TCR beta chains, with roughly 11 million shared. Profiled with immunoSEQ multiplex PCR; TCRdb holds only in-frame clones, not every one. Clonal size and the V and J genes are those of that table, whereas D and trimming came from the DNA. The specimen's table records 200,000 to 250,000 clones. The V and J genes are TRBV25-1 and TRBJ2-1, with D maybe TRBD1 (6 bases). The sequence was obtained from a girl aged 2-10 years in good health and CMV-seropositive. Material: PBMCs. This CDR3 reads CASSPRGTQKNEQFF. DNA for the CDR3: TGTGCCAGCAGTCCCAGGGGAACACAGAAAAATGAGCAGTTCTTC.